The rows below give T cell receptor beta chains drawn from one sample of a study of T cell responses to AZD1222 COVID-19 vaccine. Data came from immunoSEQ multiplex PCR; TCRdb stores just in-frame clones and leaves some out. Here the sample spans approximately 120,000 clones, approximately 94% being singletons. This specimen consisted of peripheral blood, obtained on day 0 of AZD1222 vaccination. The source is an adult in good health. Both conserved end residues are part of each CDR3. The D gene is left open where the match is weak. Not all rows give a size; the values are once, few, many and, for expanded clones, a class.

TRBJ1-5 | - | TRBV28 | - | TGTGCCAGCAGTTTATTGTGGGGCGGCAATCAGCCCCAGCATTTT | CASSLLWGGNQPQHF
TRBJ1-1 | - | TRBV19 | - | TGTGCCAGTAGTCTGGACACATCCAACACTGAAGCTTTCTTT | CASSLDTSNTEAFF
TRBJ1-2 | - | TRBV6-4 | - | TGTGCCAGCAGTTCCTCGCCAGGGGACCTTTACTACACCTTC | CASSSSPGDLYYTF
TRBJ1-1 | - | TRBV30 | - | TGTGCCTGGAGTGGTGTGGGAAACACTGAAGCTTTCTTT | CAWSGVGNTEAFF
TRBJ1-1 | - | TRBV29-1 | - | TGCAGCGTTGACGTTCAGTCCCACCAAGCTTTCTTT | CSVDVQSHQAFF
TRBJ2-5 | - | TRBV28 | - | TGTGCCAGCAGTTCTCCCGGGTCGCGCGGGACGGAGACCCAGTACTTC | CASSSPGSRGTETQYF
TRBJ1-2 | TRBD1 | TRBV25-1 | - | TGTGCCAGCAGTGAAATGGGGGGACAGGCAGGTGGCTACACCTTC | CASSEMGGQAGGYTF
TRBJ2-7 | - | TRBV6-1 | - | TGTGCCAGCAGTGAACTTTGGGTAGGGGGCTACGAGCAGTACTTC | CASSELWVGGYEQYF
TRBJ2-4 | - | TRBV5-8 | once | TGTGCCAGCAGCATCGACAGGAGGGCTCTAGCCAAAAACATTCAGTACTTC | CASSIDRRALAKNIQYF
TRBJ1-1 | - | TRBV2 | - | TGTGCCAGCAGTCAGACGAGCCATGAAGCTTTCTTT | CASSQTSHEAFF
TRBJ2-7 | TRBD1 | TRBV28 | - | TGTGCCAGCAGTCCCCGACAGGGTTGGTCCTACGAGCAGTACTTC | CASSPRQGWSYEQYF
TRBJ2-1 | - | TRBV28 | once | TGTGCCAGCAGTTTCCTTCGGGGCAGGGAATTGAACAATGAGCAGTTCTTC | CASSFLRGRELNNEQFF
TRBJ1-5 | - | TRBV28 | once | TGTGCCAGCAGTTTAGGGGTCAGCCAGCCCCAGCATTTT | CASSLGVSQPQHF